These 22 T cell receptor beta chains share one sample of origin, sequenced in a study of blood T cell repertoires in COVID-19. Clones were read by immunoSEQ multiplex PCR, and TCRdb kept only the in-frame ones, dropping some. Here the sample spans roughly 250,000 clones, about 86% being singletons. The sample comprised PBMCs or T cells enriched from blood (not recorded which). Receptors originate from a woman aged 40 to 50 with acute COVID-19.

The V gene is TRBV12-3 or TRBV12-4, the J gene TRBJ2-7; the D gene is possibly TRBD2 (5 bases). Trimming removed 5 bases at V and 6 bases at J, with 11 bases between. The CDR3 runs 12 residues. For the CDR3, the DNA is TGTGCCAGCAGTCCCCAAGGGAGCGAGCAGTACTTC. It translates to CASSPQGSEQYF.

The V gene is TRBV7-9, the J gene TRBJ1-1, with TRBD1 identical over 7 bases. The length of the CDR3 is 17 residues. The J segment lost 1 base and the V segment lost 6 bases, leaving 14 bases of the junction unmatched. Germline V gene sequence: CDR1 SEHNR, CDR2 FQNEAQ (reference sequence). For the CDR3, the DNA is TGTGCCAGCAGACGAAGACCGGGGGCAGGGGGGAACACTGAAGCTTTCTTT. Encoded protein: CASRRRPGAGGNTEAFF.

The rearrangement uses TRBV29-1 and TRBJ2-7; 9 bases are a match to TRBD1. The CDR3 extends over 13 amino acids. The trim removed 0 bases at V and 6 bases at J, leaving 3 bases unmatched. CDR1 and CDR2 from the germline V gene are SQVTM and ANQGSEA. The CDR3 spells CSVEETGGGEQYF. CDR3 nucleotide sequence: TGCAGCGTTGAAGAAACAGGGGGCGGCGAGCAGTACTTC.

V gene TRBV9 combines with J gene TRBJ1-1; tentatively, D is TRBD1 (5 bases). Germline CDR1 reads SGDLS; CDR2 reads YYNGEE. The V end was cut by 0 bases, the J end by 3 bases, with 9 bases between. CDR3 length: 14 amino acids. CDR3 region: CASSVGRADTEAFF. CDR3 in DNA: TGTGCCAGCAGCGTAGGCAGGGCGGACACTGAAGCTTTCTTT. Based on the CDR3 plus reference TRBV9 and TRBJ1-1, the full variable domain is DSGVTQTPKHLITATGQRVTLRCSPRSGDLSVYWYQQSLDQGLQFLIQYYNGEERAKGNILERFSAQQFPDLHSELNLSSLELGDSALYFCASSVGRADTEAFFGQGTRLTVV.

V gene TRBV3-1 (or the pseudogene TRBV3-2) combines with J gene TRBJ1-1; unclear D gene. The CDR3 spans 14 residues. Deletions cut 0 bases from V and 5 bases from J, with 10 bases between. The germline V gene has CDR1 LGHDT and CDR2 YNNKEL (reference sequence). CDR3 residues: CASSQDGGDTEAFF. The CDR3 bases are TGTGCCAGCAGCCAAGATGGCGGGGATACTGAAGCTTTCTTT.

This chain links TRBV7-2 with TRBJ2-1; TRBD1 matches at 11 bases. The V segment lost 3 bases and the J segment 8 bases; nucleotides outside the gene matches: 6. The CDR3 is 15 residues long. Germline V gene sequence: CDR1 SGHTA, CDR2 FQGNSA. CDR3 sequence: CASSLGQGVYDEQFF. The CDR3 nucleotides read TGTGCCAGCAGCTTGGGACAGGGGGTGTACGATGAGCAGTTCTTC.

CDR3 nucleotides: TGTGCCAGCAGCTTAGCGGGGACAGCCTCTGGAAACACCATATATTTT. This sequence encodes CASSLAGTASGNTIYF. This chain links TRBV7-2 with TRBJ1-3, with 7 nucleotides matching TRBD1. CDR3 length equals 16 residues. The junction had 2 bases not matched to a gene; V was cut back by 0 bases and J by 0 bases. Germline V gene data show CDR1 as SGHTA and CDR2 as FQGNSA.

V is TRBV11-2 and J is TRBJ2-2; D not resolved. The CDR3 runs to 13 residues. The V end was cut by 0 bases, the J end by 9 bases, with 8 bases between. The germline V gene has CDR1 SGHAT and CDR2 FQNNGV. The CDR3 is CASSLERSRELFF. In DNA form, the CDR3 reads TGTGCCAGCAGCTTAGAGCGTAGCCGGGAGCTGTTTTTT.

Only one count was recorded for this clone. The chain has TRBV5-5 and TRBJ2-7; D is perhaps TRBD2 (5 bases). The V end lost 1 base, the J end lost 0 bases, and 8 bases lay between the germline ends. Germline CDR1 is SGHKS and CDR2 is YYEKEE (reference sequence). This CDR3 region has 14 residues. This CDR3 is CASSLWTDSYEQYF. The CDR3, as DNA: TGTGCCAGCAGCTTGTGGACTGACTCCTACGAGCAGTACTTC.

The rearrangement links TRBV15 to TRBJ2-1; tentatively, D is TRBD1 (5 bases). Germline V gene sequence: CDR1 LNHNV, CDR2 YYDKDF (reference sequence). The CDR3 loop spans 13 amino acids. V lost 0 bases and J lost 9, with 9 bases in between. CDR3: CATSRDLGAEQFF. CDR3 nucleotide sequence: TGTGCCACCAGCAGAGACCTAGGGGCTGAGCAGTTCTTC.

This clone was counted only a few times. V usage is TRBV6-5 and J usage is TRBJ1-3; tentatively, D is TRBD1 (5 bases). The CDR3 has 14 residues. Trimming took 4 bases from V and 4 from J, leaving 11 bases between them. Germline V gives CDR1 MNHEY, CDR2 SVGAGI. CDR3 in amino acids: CASSWDFAGNTIYF. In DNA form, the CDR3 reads TGTGCCAGCAGTTGGGACTTTGCCGGAAACACCATATATTTT.

This CDR3 is CASSESSHPAQYF. The CDR3 coding sequence is TGTGCCAGCAGTGAGTCATCCCACCCGGCGCAGTATTTT. The chain couples TRBV2 to TRBJ2-3, with unresolved D. Germline V gene sequence: CDR1 SNHLY, CDR2 FYNNEI. The ends were cut back, 3 bases at V and 10 bases at J, with 14 bases in the middle. The CDR3 consists of 13 residues.

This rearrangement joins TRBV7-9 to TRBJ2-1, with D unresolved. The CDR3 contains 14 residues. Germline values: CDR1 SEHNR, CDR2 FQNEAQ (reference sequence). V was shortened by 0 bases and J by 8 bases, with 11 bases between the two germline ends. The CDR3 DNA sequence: TGTGCCAGCAGCTTAGCGGTAGTTGCCGATGAGCAGTTCTTC. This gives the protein CASSLAVVADEQFF.

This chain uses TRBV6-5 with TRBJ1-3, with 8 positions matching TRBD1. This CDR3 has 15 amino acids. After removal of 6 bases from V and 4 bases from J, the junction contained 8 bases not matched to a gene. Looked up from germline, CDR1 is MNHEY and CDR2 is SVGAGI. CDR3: CASRTTGGLGNTIYF. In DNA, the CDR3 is TGTGCCAGCAGAACAACAGGGGGTTTAGGAAACACCATATATTTT.

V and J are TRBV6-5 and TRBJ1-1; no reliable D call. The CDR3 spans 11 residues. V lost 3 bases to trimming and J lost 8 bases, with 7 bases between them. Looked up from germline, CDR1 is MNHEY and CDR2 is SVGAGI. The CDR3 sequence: CASSYKLEAFF. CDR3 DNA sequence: TGTGCCAGCAGTTATAAGCTAGAAGCTTTCTTT.

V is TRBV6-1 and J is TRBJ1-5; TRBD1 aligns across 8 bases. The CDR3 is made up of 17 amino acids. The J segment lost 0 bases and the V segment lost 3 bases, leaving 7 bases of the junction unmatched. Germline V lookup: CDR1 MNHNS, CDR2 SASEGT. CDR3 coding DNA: TGTGCCAGCAGTGACCGGGACAGGCTTTATAGCAATCAGCCCCAGCATTTT. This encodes CASSDRDRLYSNQPQHF.

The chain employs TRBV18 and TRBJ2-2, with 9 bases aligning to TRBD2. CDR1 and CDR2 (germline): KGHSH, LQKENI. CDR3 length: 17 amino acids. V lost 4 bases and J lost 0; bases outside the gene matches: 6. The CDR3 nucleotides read TGTGCCAGCTCACGCGGATCTAGCGGGGCGAACACCGGGGAGCTGTTTTTT. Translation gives CASSRGSSGANTGELFF.

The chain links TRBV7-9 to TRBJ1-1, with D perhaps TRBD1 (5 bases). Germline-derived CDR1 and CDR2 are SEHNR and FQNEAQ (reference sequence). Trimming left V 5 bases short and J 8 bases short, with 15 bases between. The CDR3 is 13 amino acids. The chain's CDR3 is CASSRGTLEEAFF. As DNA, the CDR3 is TGTGCCAGCAGCCGCGGGACCTTGGAGGAAGCTTTCTTT.

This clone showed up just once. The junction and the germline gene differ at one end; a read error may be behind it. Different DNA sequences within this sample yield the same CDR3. The CDR3 DNA reads as TGTGCCAGCAGCCCCTCCCCCGGGACTAACTCCTACGAGCAGTACTTT. It is translated as CASSPSPGTNSYEQYF. The chain employs TRBV5-4 and TRBJ2-7; 7 nucleotides agree with TRBD2. Per the germline V gene, CDR1 is SGHNT and CDR2 is YYREEE (reference sequence). The CDR3 has 16 amino acids.

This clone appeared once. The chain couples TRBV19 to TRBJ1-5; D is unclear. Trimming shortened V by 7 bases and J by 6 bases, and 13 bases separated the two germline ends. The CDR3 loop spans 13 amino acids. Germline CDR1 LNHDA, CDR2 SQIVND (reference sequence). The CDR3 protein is CASTLIPSQPQHF. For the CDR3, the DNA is TGTGCCAGTACCCTAATTCCAAGTCAGCCCCAGCATTTT.

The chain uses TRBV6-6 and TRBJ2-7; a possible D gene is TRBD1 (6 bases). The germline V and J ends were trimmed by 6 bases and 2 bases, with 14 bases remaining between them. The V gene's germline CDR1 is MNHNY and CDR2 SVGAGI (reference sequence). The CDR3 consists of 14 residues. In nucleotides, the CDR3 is TGTGCCAGCAGCAACACAGGGTACCCCTACGAGCAGTACTTC. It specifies CASSNTGYPYEQYF.

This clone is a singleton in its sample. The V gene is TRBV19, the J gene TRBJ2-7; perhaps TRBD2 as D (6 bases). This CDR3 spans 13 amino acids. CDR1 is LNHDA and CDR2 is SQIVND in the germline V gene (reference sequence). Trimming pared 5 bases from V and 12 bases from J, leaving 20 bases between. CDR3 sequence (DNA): TGTGCCAGTAGTCCGGGACTGGATGGAGATCGGTACTTC. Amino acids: CASSPGLDGDRYF. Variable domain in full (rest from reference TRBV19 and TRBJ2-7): DGGITQSPKYLFRKEGQNVTLSCEQNLNHDAMYWYRQDPGQGLRLIYYSQIVNDFQKGDIAEGYSVSREKKESFPLTVTSAQKNPTAFYLCASSPGLDGDRYFGPGTRLTVT.